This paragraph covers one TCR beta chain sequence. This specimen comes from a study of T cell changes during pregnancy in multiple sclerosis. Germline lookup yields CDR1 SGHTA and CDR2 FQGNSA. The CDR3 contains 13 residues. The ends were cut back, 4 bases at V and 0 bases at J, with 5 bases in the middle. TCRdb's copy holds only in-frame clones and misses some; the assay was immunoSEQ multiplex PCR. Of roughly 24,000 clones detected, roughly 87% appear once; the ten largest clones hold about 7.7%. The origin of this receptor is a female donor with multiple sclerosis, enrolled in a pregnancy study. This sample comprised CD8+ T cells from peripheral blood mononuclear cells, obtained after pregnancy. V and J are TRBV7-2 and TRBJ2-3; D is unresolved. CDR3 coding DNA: TGTGCCAGCAGCTCGACTAGCACAGATACGCAGTATTTT. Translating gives CASSSTSTDTQYF.